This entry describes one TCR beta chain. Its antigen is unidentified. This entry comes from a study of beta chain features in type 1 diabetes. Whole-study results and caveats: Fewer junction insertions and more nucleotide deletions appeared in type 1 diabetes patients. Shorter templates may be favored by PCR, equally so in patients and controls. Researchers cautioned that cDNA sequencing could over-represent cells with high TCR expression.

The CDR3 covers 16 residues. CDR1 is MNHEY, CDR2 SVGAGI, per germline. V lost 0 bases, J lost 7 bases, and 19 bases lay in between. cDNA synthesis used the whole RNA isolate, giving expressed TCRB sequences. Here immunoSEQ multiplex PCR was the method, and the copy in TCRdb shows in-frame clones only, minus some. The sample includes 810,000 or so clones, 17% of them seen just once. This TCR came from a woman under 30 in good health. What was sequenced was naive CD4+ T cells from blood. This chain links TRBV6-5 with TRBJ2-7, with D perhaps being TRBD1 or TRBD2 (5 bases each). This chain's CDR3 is CASSYSKLQGAREQYF. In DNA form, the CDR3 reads TGTGCCAGCAGTTACTCTAAGCTGCAGGGAGCGCGTGAGCAGTACTTC.